The clone carrying this T cell receptor beta chain came up a few times. Its matching antigen is unknown. TCRdb keeps only in-frame clones here, not all; method: immunoSEQ multiplex PCR. The sample shows about 35,000 clones, roughly 82% of them seen only once. CDR1 is MDHEN and CDR2 is SYDVKM in the germline V gene. The length of the CDR3 is 14 residues. Trimming stripped 4 bases from V and 5 bases from J, with 15 bases between. Specified time point: peripheral blood 6 weeks after treatment start. Locally advanced or metastatic urothelial carcinoma affected the patients. Anywhere from 1 to 8 samples came from each patient, spanning pretreatment and on-treatment. This sample was included in a study of PD-L1 blockade in urothelial cancer. The study's findings and limits: Tumor-associated TCR clones expanded more in blood at 3 weeks in patients with durable benefit.

The chain couples TRBV28 to TRBJ2-7; the D is unclear. The sequenced sample was PBMCs, obtained around atezolizumab (anti-PD-L1) treatment. This clonotype originated in a man between 35 and 55 years old with urothelial cancer. In DNA form, the CDR3 reads TGTGCCAGCAGTTATCTAGTGAGCATGCACGAGCAGTACTTC. Its protein is CASSYLVSMHEQYF. The whole variable domain, filled in from reference TRBV28 and TRBJ2-7, reads DVKVTQSSRYLVKRTGEKVFLECVQDMDHENMFWYRQDPGLGLRLIYFSYDVKMKEKGDIPEGYSVSREKKERFSLILESASTNQTSMYLCASSYLVSMHEQYFGPGTRLTVT.